These 24 T cell receptor beta chains were sequenced from one sample in a study of neurological immune-mediated disorders. TCRdb processed the 5' RACE reads anew with MiXCR; each CDR3 protein has one entry. Altogether under 50,000 distinct CDR3 sequences are present, about 25% being singletons, with the ten largest covering 20% to 30%. The sequencing sample was made of PBMCs. The receptors derive from a woman in her 70s in good health.

The rearrangement joins TRBV20-1 to TRBJ2-4; D not resolved. CDR1 is DFQATT and CDR2 is SNEGSKA in the germline V gene (reference sequence). The CDR3 runs to 11 residues. Trimming left V 1 base short and J 6 bases short, with 4 bases between. The CDR3 loop is CSARVGNIQYF. CDR3 DNA sequence: TGCAGTGCTAGAGTTGGAAACATTCAGTACTTC.

This clonotype was observed many times. The chain combines TRBV7-7 with TRBJ2-1, with D maybe TRBD2 (6 bases). The CDR3 has 15 amino acids. V was clipped by 5 bases and J by 1 base, with 12 bases between them. In germline, CDR1 is SSHAT, CDR2 FNYEAQ (reference sequence). This CDR3 reads CASSPVRGSYNEQFF. The CDR3 DNA sequence: TGTGCCAGCAGCCCCGTACGGGGGTCCTACAATGAGCAGTTCTTC.

Many counts were recorded for this clonotype. The V and J genes are TRBV6-5 and TRBJ1-2; 8 bases line up with TRBD1. Germline trimming cut 6 bases from V and 8 bases from J; bases unmatched to any gene: 11. Germline loops: CDR1 MNHEY, CDR2 SVGAGI. The CDR3 is made up of 14 amino acids. The CDR3 here is CASRQNQGASGYTF. CDR3 sequence (DNA): TGTGCCAGCAGACAAAATCAGGGGGCGAGCGGCTACACCTTC.

This chain connects TRBV15 to TRBJ1-5; perhaps TRBD1 as D (5 bases). Germline V CDR1 and CDR2: LNHNV, YYDKDF (reference sequence). Trimming removed 3 bases at V and 6 bases at J, with 12 bases between. The CDR3 contains 14 residues. CDR3 sequence reads: CATSSPEGTQPQHF. In DNA form, the CDR3 reads TGTGCCACCAGCAGCCCGGAAGGGACTCAGCCCCAGCATTTT.

This clonotype has a count of ten or more. The gene calls are TRBV27 and TRBJ2-1, with D uncertain. V gave up 4 bases and J gave up 3 bases, with 10 bases separating them. The CDR3 is made up of 14 amino acids. Germline V gene lookup returns CDR1 MNHEY and CDR2 SMNVEV (reference sequence). The CDR3, as DNA: TGTGCCAGCAGTTCGGAGTATTTCTACAATGAGCAGTTCTTC. It translates to CASSSEYFYNEQFF.

About this clonotype: A much larger clone is a single base away; this may be a read error. The chain carries TRBV5-1 and TRBJ1-1, with 8 positions matching TRBD1. The CDR3 has 15 amino acids. Unmatched junction bases numbered 4, after V lost 0 bases and J lost 3 bases. CDR1 and CDR2 (germline): SGHRS, YFSETQ. The CDR3 nucleotides are TGCGCCAGCAGCTTGGGCCCGGACAGGGACACTGAAGCTTTCTTT. Its protein is CASSLGPDRDTEAFF.

This clonotype was seen ten or more times. The chain recombines TRBV5-4 with TRBJ2-2; no reliable D call. Germline V gives CDR1 SGHNT, CDR2 YYREEE (reference sequence). Trimming left V 1 base short and J 5 bases short, with 6 bases between. The CDR3 length is 13 residues. CDR3 nucleotides: TGTGCCAGCAGCTTGAAAGATACCGGGGAGCTGTTTTTT. This encodes CASSLKDTGELFF. The full variable domain, its missing parts supplied by reference TRBV5-4 and TRBJ2-2, is ETGVTQSPTHLIKTRGQQVTLRCSSQSGHNTVSWYQQALGQGPQFIFQYYREEENGRGNFPPRFSGLQFPNYSSELNVNALELDDSALYLCASSLKDTGELFFGEGSRLTVL.

This clonotype was recorded many times. J is TRBJ1-2 and V is TRBV15; perhaps TRBD1 as D (6 bases). There are 14 residues in the CDR3. V lost 5 bases to trimming and J lost 7 bases, with 17 bases between them. The germline gives CDR1 LNHNV, CDR2 YYDKDF (reference sequence). The CDR3 spells CATSGAWGAGGYTF. The CDR3 nucleotides are TGTGCCACCAGCGGAGCTTGGGGGGCGGGTGGCTACACCTTC.

In this sample, this clonotype turned up many times. The chain recombines TRBV12-3 or TRBV12-4 with TRBJ2-1; tentatively, D is TRBD2 (6 bases). CDR3 size: 13 residues. The V end lost 7 bases, the J end lost 2 bases, and 9 bases lay between the germline ends. CDR3 nucleotide sequence: TGTGCCAGCACCCAGCGGGCCTACAATGAGCAGTTCTTC. Translating it yields CASTQRAYNEQFF.

This chain joins TRBV20-1 and TRBJ2-7; the D gene could be TRBD1 or TRBD2 (5 bases each). Germline CDR1 and CDR2: DFQATT and SNEGSKA (reference sequence). Between the trimmed V and J ends, which lost 4 bases and 7 bases, there was a span of 20 bases. This CDR3 is built from 14 residues. CDR3 region: CSATRGGSMAEQYF. CDR3 coding DNA: TGCAGTGCTACCCGTGGGGGTTCGATGGCGGAGCAGTACTTC.

This clonotype was seen a few times. One base away lies a much larger clone, so this may be a sequencing read error. J is TRBJ2-6 and V is TRBV25-1, with 8 nucleotides matching TRBD2. The CDR3 is 18 amino acids. Per germline, CDR1 MGHDK and CDR2 SYGVNS. The CDR3 coding sequence is TGTGCCAGCAGTGACAGTCGGGCGGGAGGCTCTGGGACCAACGTCCTGACTTTC. As protein: CASSDSRAGGSGTNVLTF. Filled out from reference TRBV25-1 and TRBJ2-6, the complete variable domain reads EADIYQTPRYLVIGTGKKITLECSQTMGHDKMYWYQQDPGMELHLIHYSYGVNSTEKGDLSSESTVSRIRTEHFPLTLESARPSHTSQYLCASSDSRAGGSGTNVLTFGAGSRLTVL.

This clonotype came up many times. The chain uses TRBV27 and TRBJ2-5, with D perhaps matching TRBD2 (5 bases). V lost 2 bases, J lost 9 bases, and 19 bases lay in between. This CDR3 has 15 residues. The germline V gene encodes CDR1 MNHEY and CDR2 SMNVEV (reference sequence). The CDR3 bases are TGTGCCAGCAGTTTAAGTGGTGCTGCGCCGGAGGCCCAGTACTTC. It codes for CASSLSGAAPEAQYF.

This clonotype appeared many times. The chain recombines TRBV5-6 with TRBJ2-7; D may be TRBD2 (6 bases). The V end lost 4 bases, the J end lost 2 bases, and 16 bases lay between the germline ends. CDR1 and CDR2 (germline): SGHDT, YYEEEE. The CDR3 covers 15 residues. The CDR3 region is CASSPGLASAYEQYF. DNA for the CDR3: TGTGCCAGCAGCCCCGGTCTAGCGTCCGCCTACGAGCAGTACTTC. Full variable domain (outside the CDR3, taken from reference TRBV5-6 and TRBJ2-7): DAGVTQSPTHLIKTRGQQVTLRCSPKSGHDTVSWYQQALGQGPQFIFQYYEEEERQRGNFPDRFSGHQFPNYSSELNVNALLLGDSALYLCASSPGLASAYEQYFGPGTRLTVT.

This clonotype has ten or more counts. V gene TRBV29-1 combines with J gene TRBJ2-5; D ambiguous. This CDR3 spans 12 amino acids. Germline CDR1 SQVTM, CDR2 ANQGSEA. The CDR3 loop reads CRYRAYQETQYF. The CDR3 coding sequence is TGCAGATATAGGGCTTACCAAGAGACCCAGTACTTC.

There are many counts of this clonotype. The V and J genes are TRBV2 and TRBJ2-3; D may match TRBD1 or TRBD2 (5 bases each). Germline lookup yields CDR1 SNHLY and CDR2 FYNNEI. The CDR3 contains 14 residues. The V end lost 6 bases, the J end lost 2 bases, and 12 bases lay between the germline ends. The CDR3 reads CASRTGTLTDTQYF. CDR3 coding DNA: TGTGCCAGCAGAACCGGGACCCTCACAGATACGCAGTATTTT.

The gene calls are TRBV5-1 and TRBJ2-2, with D uncertain. Per the germline V gene, CDR1 is SGHRS and CDR2 is YFSETQ. Between the trimmed V and J ends, which lost 2 bases and 6 bases, there was a span of 14 bases. The CDR3 extends over 15 amino acids. In DNA, the CDR3 is TGCGCCAGCAGCTTACCCTCCACTGGGGCCGGGGAGCTGTTTTTT. It yields the protein CASSLPSTGAGELFF.

This clonotype was counted ten times or more. The chain uses TRBV10-3 and TRBJ1-2; D call uncertain. The CDR3 totals 12 residues. Trimming removed 8 bases from V and 2 bases from J, with 9 bases in between. From germline, CDR1 is ENHRY and CDR2 SYGVKD. CDR3 region: CAIGRENYGYTF. CDR3 DNA: TGTGCCATCGGACGGGAGAACTATGGCTACACCTTC.

This clonotype was observed many times. This sequence joins TRBV5-1 and TRBJ2-1, with 8 bases identical to TRBD2. V was pared by 2 bases and J by 8 bases, with 9 bases of the junction left unmatched. The CDR3 has 15 residues. From germline, CDR1 is SGHRS and CDR2 YFSETQ. The CDR3 sequence is CASSFRSGRWDEQFF. For the CDR3, the DNA is TGCGCCAGCAGCTTCCGGAGCGGGAGATGGGATGAGCAGTTCTTC.

The J gene is TRBJ2-5, the V gene TRBV7-2, with a possible D match to TRBD1 (6 bases). V was shortened by 5 bases and J by 5 bases, with 15 bases between the two germline ends. The germline V gene encodes CDR1 SGHTA and CDR2 FQGNSA. This CDR3 comprises 14 residues. CDR3 coding DNA: TGTGCCAGCAGCCCACTAGGGGGTATGGAGACCCAGTACTTC. As protein: CASSPLGGMETQYF.

This clonotype was counted at least ten times. The V call is TRBV15, the J call TRBJ2-6, with 7 positions matching TRBD1. Germline CDR1 is LNHNV and CDR2 is YYDKDF (reference sequence). V shed 0 bases, J shed 2 bases, and the junction held 1 base outside the gene matches. This CDR3 has 16 residues. The CDR3 DNA reads TGTGCCACCAGCAGAGACAGGGGGACTGGGGCCAACGTCCTGACTTTC. It codes for CATSRDRGTGANVLTF.

This clonotype occurred many times. The chain joins TRBV12-3 or TRBV12-4 to TRBJ2-7; possibly TRBD2 for D (6 bases). This CDR3 is built from 13 residues. V lost 8 bases to trimming and J lost 1 base, with 12 bases between them. The CDR3 DNA is TGTGCCAGCGGCCTGGGACTTTCCTACGAGCAGTACTTC. This gives the protein CASGLGLSYEQYF.

Worth noting for this clonotype: A much larger clone is a single base away; this may be a read error. The V gene is TRBV6-6, the J gene TRBJ2-1; 10 bases map to TRBD2. Germline V lookup: CDR1 MNHNY, CDR2 SVGAGI (reference sequence). The CDR3 consists of 15 residues. CDR3 in amino acids: CASSYGLAGEAERFF. CDR3 coding DNA: TGTGCCAGCAGTTATGGCCTAGCGGGAGAGGCTGAGCGGTTCTTC.

This clonotype was seen a handful of times. This sequence joins TRBV5-5 and TRBJ1-2; no clear D gene. V lost 4 bases, J lost 0 bases, and 13 bases lay in between. The CDR3 runs to 15 residues. Germline CDR1 is SGHKS and CDR2 is YYEKEE (reference sequence). This CDR3 reads CASSPGPDPNYGYTF. CDR3 sequence (DNA): TGTGCCAGCAGCCCTGGCCCGGACCCTAACTATGGCTACACCTTC.

V and J are TRBV7-2 and TRBJ2-1; D is unresolved. CDR3 size: 11 residues. Germline CDR1 and CDR2: SGHTA and FQGNSA. The ends were cut back, 0 bases at V and 9 bases at J, with 3 bases in the middle. The CDR3 coding sequence is TGTGCCAGCAGCTTAGCCCCTGAGCAGTTCTTC. Residues: CASSLAPEQFF.